A selection of T cell receptor beta chains follows, all from one sample in a study of vaccination and CD4 T cells after COVID-19. No antigen has been identified for these receptors. TCRdb processed the PCR reads anew with MiXCR; each CDR3 protein has one entry. The repertoire includes 15,000 to 17,000 distinct CDR3 sequences, about three quarters of them detected once, and about 10% sits in the top ten. The sequenced sample was CD4+ T cells from blood, cultured in vitro. Receptors were obtained from a human donor who had recovered from COVID-19. The CDR3 runs from the conserved cysteine through the conserved F or W. A D gene is named only where the DNA matches it firmly. Rows may omit the clone size; those that give it use once, few, many or a size class.

size: -; J: TRBJ2-3; D: -; V: TRBV15; CDR3: CATSRGTPTQYF; DNA: TGTGCCACCAGCAGAGGGACCCCGACGCAGTATTTT
size: -; J: TRBJ1-6; D: -; V: TRBV7-8; CDR3: CASSSTNSPLHF; DNA: TGTGCCAGCAGCTCAACCAATTCACCCCTCCACTTT
size: -; J: TRBJ2-1; D: TRBD2; V: TRBV18; CDR3: CASSPPAGGYNEQFF; DNA: TGTGCCAGCTCACCTCCCGCGGGAGGGTACAATGAGCAGTTCTTC
size: -; J: TRBJ1-6; D: -; V: TRBV20-1; CDR3: CSARDGGRFSSPLHF; DNA: TGCAGTGCTAGAGATGGGGGCAGGTTTTCATCACCCCTCCACTTT
size: -; J: TRBJ2-2; D: TRBD1; V: TRBV6-1; CDR3: CASTPTGASNTGELFF; DNA: TGTGCCAGCACCCCCACAGGGGCTTCGAACACCGGGGAGCTGTTTTTT
size: -; J: TRBJ1-6; D: -; V: TRBV5-4; CDR3: CASSFGVTNPNSPLHF; DNA: TGTGCCAGCAGCTTTGGGGTGACCAACCCAAATTCACCCCTCCACTTT
size: -; J: TRBJ2-3; D: -; V: TRBV6-4; CDR3: CASSDRGPTDTQYF; DNA: TGTGCCAGCAGTGACAGGGGCCCCACAGATACGCAGTATTTT
size: -; J: TRBJ1-5; D: -; V: TRBV28; CDR3: CASSPPASAVGQPQHF; DNA: TGTGCCAGCAGTCCTCCGGCCTCGGCGGTGGGACAGCCCCAGCATTTT
size: -; J: TRBJ1-5; D: -; V: TRBV20-1; CDR3: CSAGRGGYNQPQHF; DNA: TGCAGTGCCGGTCGGGGAGGCTACAATCAGCCCCAGCATTTT
size: -; J: TRBJ1-2; D: TRBD1; V: TRBV5-4; CDR3: CASSFTFLGGQGARGYTF; DNA: TGTGCCAGCAGCTTTACTTTCTTGGGGGGACAGGGGGCAAGGGGCTACACCTTC
size: -; J: TRBJ1-5; D: TRBD1; V: TRBV27; CDR3: CASSFTGAFNQPQHF; DNA: TGTGCCAGCAGCTTTACAGGGGCCTTCAATCAGCCCCAGCATTTT
size: -; J: TRBJ2-7; D: TRBD2; V: TRBV20-1; CDR3: CSARIRLAGGPAASYEQYF; DNA: TGCAGTGCTAGAATTCGGCTAGCGGGAGGCCCAGCAGCCTCCTACGAGCAGTACTTC
size: -; J: TRBJ2-1; D: -; V: TRBV25-1; CDR3: CASIIAETYNEQFF; DNA: TGTGCCAGCATTATCGCGGAGACGTACAATGAGCAGTTCTTC
size: -; J: TRBJ2-5; D: TRBD2; V: TRBV28; CDR3: CASRSGGGPGQETQYF; DNA: TGTGCCAGCAGGTCGGGGGGAGGCCCCGGCCAAGAGACCCAGTACTTC
size: -; J: TRBJ1-2; D: -; V: TRBV28; CDR3: CASSGRRDGGYTF; DNA: TGTGCCAGCAGCGGACGAAGAGACGGTGGCTACACCTTC
size: -; J: TRBJ1-3; D: -; V: TRBV7-2; CDR3: CASSFGGGGNTIYF; DNA: TGTGCCAGCAGCTTCGGGGGCGGTGGAAACACCATATATTTT
size: -; J: TRBJ2-5; D: TRBD2; V: TRBV7-2; CDR3: CASMGGSGVRETQYF; DNA: TGTGCCAGCATGGGGGGGAGTGGGGTCCGGGAGACCCAGTACTTC
size: -; J: TRBJ1-3; D: -; V: TRBV7-2; CDR3: CASSSQPSGNTIYF; DNA: TGTGCCAGCAGCTCCCAACCCTCTGGAAACACCATATATTTT
size: -; J: TRBJ2-2; D: TRBD2; V: TRBV12-3/TRBV12-4; CDR3: CASSLLAGGNGELFF; DNA: TGTGCCAGCAGTCTACTAGCGGGAGGGAACGGGGAGCTGTTTTTT
size: -; J: TRBJ1-6; D: TRBD1; V: TRBV20-1; CDR3: CSAKTGNNSPLHF; DNA: TGCAGTGCTAAGACAGGGAATAATTCACCCCTCCACTTT
size: once; J: TRBJ2-1; D: -; V: TRBV12-3/TRBV12-4; CDR3: CASSLLRGDEQFF; DNA: TGTGCCAGCAGTTTACTCAGGGGGGATGAGCAGTTCTTC
size: -; J: TRBJ1-5; D: -; V: TRBV30; CDR3: CAWSVGGNQPQHF; DNA: TGTGCCTGGAGTGTCGGGGGTAATCAGCCCCAGCATTTT
size: -; J: TRBJ1-2; D: -; V: TRBV18; CDR3: CASSPPTTDNYGYTF; DNA: TGTGCCAGCTCACCACCGACGACAGACAACTATGGCTACACCTTC
size: -; J: TRBJ1-2; D: -; V: TRBV4-1; CDR3: CASSQDLNYGYTF; DNA: TGCGCCAGCAGCCAAGATCTGAACTATGGCTACACCTTC
size: -; J: TRBJ2-2; D: -; V: TRBV6-2/TRBV6-3; CDR3: CASKRAGTTLGSGELFF; DNA: TGTGCCAGCAAAAGGGCAGGGACGACCCTCGGGTCCGGGGAGCTGTTTTTT
size: -; J: TRBJ1-5; D: -; V: TRBV28; CDR3: CASRGPGDQPQHF; DNA: TGTGCCAGCAGGGGACCGGGTGATCAGCCCCAGCATTTT
size: -; J: TRBJ1-1; D: -; V: TRBV9; CDR3: CASSVEGYTEAFF; DNA: TGTGCCAGCAGCGTAGAGGGGTACACTGAAGCTTTCTTT
size: few; J: TRBJ1-5; D: -; V: TRBV27; CDR3: CASSLRYSNQPQHF; DNA: TGTGCCAGCAGTCTCCGATATAGCAATCAGCCCCAGCATTTT
size: -; J: TRBJ2-3; D: -; V: TRBV5-3; CDR3: CASSLIRDLEYF; DNA: TGTGCCAGCAGCCTTATTAGGGACCTGGAGTATTTT
size: -; J: TRBJ2-5; D: TRBD2; V: TRBV6-4; CDR3: CASSEGLGGTQYF; DNA: TGTGCCAGCAGTGAGGGACTAGGGGGGACCCAGTACTTC
size: -; J: TRBJ1-6; D: TRBD1; V: TRBV10-3; CDR3: CATANRGNSPLHF; DNA: TGTGCCACCGCGAACAGGGGGAATTCACCCCTCCACTTT
size: -; J: TRBJ1-4; D: -; V: TRBV29-1; CDR3: CSVVLGEKLFF; DNA: TGCAGCGTCGTGTTGGGTGAAAAACTGTTTTTT
size: few; J: TRBJ2-5; D: TRBD2; V: TRBV7-6; CDR3: CASSSQPGRATQYF; DNA: TGTGCCAGCAGCTCCCAGCCCGGGAGGGCCACCCAGTACTTC
size: -; J: TRBJ2-7; D: TRBD2; V: TRBV20-1; CDR3: CSAQSRTSGRMYEQYF; DNA: TGCAGTGCCCAATCCAGGACTAGCGGGAGGATGTACGAGCAGTACTTC
size: few; J: TRBJ1-1; D: -; V: TRBV15; CDR3: CATSRDPQGGTEAFF; DNA: TGTGCCACCAGCAGAGATCCCCAGGGTGGCACTGAAGCTTTCTTT
size: -; J: TRBJ2-4; D: -; V: TRBV15; CDR3: CATSNHSPYKNIQYF; DNA: TGTGCCACCAGCAACCATTCACCCTACAAAAACATTCAGTACTTC
size: -; J: TRBJ1-1; D: -; V: TRBV11-2; CDR3: CASSLEFSGQAFF; DNA: TGTGCCAGCAGCTTAGAATTCTCAGGGCAAGCTTTCTTT
size: -; J: TRBJ2-1; D: -; V: TRBV6-1; CDR3: CASSEAGNEQFF; DNA: TGTGCCAGCAGTGAAGCGGGCAATGAGCAGTTCTTC
size: -; J: TRBJ1-2; D: TRBD1; V: TRBV7-2; CDR3: CASSSQTGRDYGYTF; DNA: TGTGCCAGCAGCTCACAGACAGGGAGGGACTATGGCTACACCTTC
size: once; J: TRBJ1-1; D: TRBD1; V: TRBV2; CDR3: CASSPDRQVAFF; DNA: TGTGCCAGCAGCCCGGACAGGCAGGTAGCTTTCTTT
size: -; J: TRBJ1-2; D: -; V: TRBV27; CDR3: CASSPDPRVANYGYTF; DNA: TGTGCCAGCAGTCCCGATCCCAGGGTCGCCAACTATGGCTACACCTTC
size: -; J: TRBJ1-1; D: TRBD1; V: TRBV7-9; CDR3: CASSPRTGSDTEAFF; DNA: TGTGCCAGCAGCCCTCGGACAGGGTCGGATACTGAAGCTTTCTTT
size: -; J: TRBJ1-2; D: -; V: TRBV7-9; CDR3: CASSPETGIYGYTF; DNA: TGCGCCAGCAGCCCTGAGACAGGAATCTATGGCTACACCTTC
size: -; J: TRBJ1-6; D: -; V: TRBV15; CDR3: CATSRDYSPLHF; DNA: TGTGCCACCAGCAGAGACTATTCACCCCTCCACTTT
size: -; J: TRBJ1-3; D: -; V: TRBV20-1; CDR3: CSATPGTSSGNTIYF; DNA: TGCAGTGCTACCCCCGGGACCAGCTCTGGAAACACCATATATTTT
size: -; J: TRBJ1-6; D: -; V: TRBV7-9; CDR3: CASSLPNSPLHF; DNA: TGTGCCAGCAGCTTACCTAATTCACCCCTCCACTTT
size: -; J: TRBJ1-1; D: TRBD1; V: TRBV5-1; CDR3: CASRRQGVDTEAFF; DNA: TGCGCCAGCCGCCGACAGGGGGTAGACACTGAAGCTTTCTTT
size: -; J: TRBJ1-2; D: -; V: TRBV7-2; CDR3: CASSFYAGPPSNGYTF; DNA: TGTGCCAGCAGCTTCTATGCCGGGCCCCCAAGTAACGGCTACACCTTC
size: -; J: TRBJ2-7; D: TRBD2; V: TRBV7-2; CDR3: CASRGGVGSFYEQYF; DNA: TGTGCCAGCAGGGGGGGGGTCGGGAGCTTCTACGAGCAGTACTTC
size: -; J: TRBJ2-3; D: TRBD1; V: TRBV7-2; CDR3: CASSSGQGSDTQYF; DNA: TGTGCCAGCAGCTCGGGACAGGGTTCAGATACGCAGTATTTT
size: once; J: TRBJ1-5; D: TRBD1; V: TRBV28; CDR3: CASSMDRLNQPQHF; DNA: TGTGCCAGCAGTATGGACAGGTTGAATCAGCCCCAGCATTTT
size: -; J: TRBJ1-1; D: -; V: TRBV6-1; CDR3: CASRLMSLWTEAFF; DNA: TGTGCCAGCAGGTTGATGAGTTTGTGGACTGAAGCTTTCTTT
size: -; J: TRBJ1-5; D: TRBD1; V: TRBV15; CDR3: CATSRVTTGVGQPQHF; DNA: TGTGCCACCAGCAGAGTTACGACAGGGGTGGGGCAGCCCCAGCATTTT
size: -; J: TRBJ1-2; D: -; V: TRBV6-4; CDR3: CASSDRRYGYTF; DNA: TGTGCCAGTAGTGACAGACGCTATGGCTACACCTTC
size: -; J: TRBJ2-2; D: -; V: TRBV20-1; CDR3: CSARRAWGPGELFF; DNA: TGCAGTGCCAGACGAGCCTGGGGTCCCGGGGAGCTGTTTTTT